This entry concerns a single T cell receptor (beta chain). Its binding antigen is unknown. No qualities accompany the bases; no much larger clone lies one base away. This record belongs to a study of T cell responses to AZD1222 COVID-19 vaccine (dated by TCRdb to the early 2020s). Some background on the complete study: AZD1222 recipients given second doses at about 4 weeks or at about 12 weeks were pooled, since spike-specific TCR depth and breadth were not found to differ between the two schedules. Trial participants were enrolled by age into subgroups of 18-55, 56-69 and 70-plus years, and around 140, 26 and 57 TCR-sequenced participants, respectively, were included in these subgroups. A total of 230 to 250 trial participants underwent TCR sequencing, of whom 200 to 220 had received two doses of AZD1222 and roughly 26 had received two doses of the MenACWY control vaccine. What the study reported, not specific to this receptor: Nearly half of unique spike-specific TCRs reportedly recognized epitopes outside regions mutated in the B.1.351 and B.1.1.7 variants. A significant rise in spike-specific TCR breadth and depth was observed after two AZD1222 doses relative to day 0 and relative to MenACWY recipients. Because no samples from the day 14 peak response were available, repertoires could be characterized only after the peak T cell response. The 56-69-year group was small, and its depth increase did not reach significance, likely because of low power. The vaccine-associated CD4 TCRs covered the entire spike protein, and the dominant responses fell in regions 160-218 and 743-854. Participants were mostly white British and included more females than males, and it was suggested by the authors that clonal diversity may have been underestimated. Conclusions about previously exposed vaccinees are limited, since just 6 or 7 AZD1222 recipients were seropositive for SARS-CoV-2 at baseline.

The CDR3 regions of human TCRbeta chains were analyzed by immunosequencing. Turning to the authors' computational methods: TCRs in the repertoires were matched against a reference library of SARS-CoV-2-specific TCRs that had been generated with the MIRA antigen-specificity platform. Breadth was defined as the fraction of unique TCRs that were SARS-CoV-2-associated, and depth was defined as the fraction of total T cells that were SARS-CoV-2-associated. Using the MIRA data, each spike-specific TCR was assigned both to the spike region to which the TCR was reactive and to a CD4 or CD8 class. Log10-transformed breadth and depth values were compared by one-way ANOVA with Sidak's multiple comparisons tests. As stored in TCRdb, this immuneACCESS dataset retains in-frame rearrangements with V and J assigned. A fraction of the clones does not appear; measured against another copy, unresolved V genes explain less than half of the discrepancy, and the remainder lacks a known reason. V and J calls and clone size come straight from that table; D and trimming were deduced from the DNA. A total of about 170,000 clones appear in this sample, more than 80% of them only once. The ten largest clonotypes hold roughly 6.9% of the sample.

Spanning cysteine to phenylalanine, the CDR3 consists of 15 amino acids. The only DNA kept is the CDR3, 45 bases in frame from the first base. Relative to germline, V is missing 1 base and J is missing 4 bases, with 4 bases of the junction outside any gene match. For CDR1 and CDR2, the germline V gene lists SGHTA and FQGNSA. In light of the paper, this sample's time point label describes: baseline before first vaccination. Vaccinee samples were obtained from the UK trials COV001 and COV002, which included a single-blind randomized controlled phase 2/3 trial of AZD1222 (ChAdOx1 nCoV-19) in healthy adults. Trial participant PBMC samples were collected at day 0 and day 28 after the second dose for TCRbeta chain sequencing.

This chain is built from TRBV7-2 and TRBJ1-5; 7 of the junction bases match TRBD1. The source of this sequence is an adult in good health. Sequencing used peripheral blood, obtained on day 0 of AZD1222 vaccination. Here is the DNA: TGTGCCAGCAGCTTAGGGTACAGGGGAAATCAGCCCCAGCATTTT. Translated, this gives CASSLGYRGNQPQHF. The variable domain in full, with residues beyond the CDR3 obtained from the reference TRBV7-2 and TRBJ1-5 genes, is GAGVSQSPSNKVTEKGKDVELRCDPISGHTALYWYRQSLGQGLEFLIYFQGNSAPDKSGLPSDRFSAERTGGSVSTLTIQRTQQEDSAVYLCASSLGYRGNQPQHFGDGTRLSIL.